Below are 15 T cell receptor beta chains sequenced from a single sample in a study of T cells in Graves' hyperthyroidism and ophthalmopathy. The TCR beta CDR3 regions underwent amplification using RNA transcripts as the source. The primer set for the first-round RT-PCR of the TCR CDR3 was HTBI. TCRdb processed the multiplex PCR reads anew with MiXCR; each CDR3 protein has one entry. The data show 500,000 or so distinct CDR3 sequences, about 16% seen once. Input material: blood. The receptors originated from a woman in her twenties or thirties with Graves' ophthalmopathy.

The CDR3 DNA reads TGCGCCAGCAGCCAAGTCTGGCTGTACAATGAGCAGTTCTTC. Translating it yields CASSQVWLYNEQFF. The rearrangement uses TRBV4-3 and TRBJ2-1; no firm D call. The V gene lost 1 base and the J gene lost 4 bases, with 8 bases spanning the gap. This CDR3 contains 14 residues. The germline V gene has CDR1 LGHNA and CDR2 YSLEER.

The chain is built from TRBV4-3 and TRBJ2-1; D call uncertain. The V gene's germline CDR1 is LGHNA and CDR2 YSLEER. Trimming cost V 3 bases and J 10 bases, with 7 bases left between them. The CDR3 is 11 amino acids. Here the CDR3 DNA reads TGCGCCAGCAGCCAGGCTGACGAGCAGTTCTTC. This gives the protein CASSQADEQFF.

This clonotype came up a few times. The V gene is TRBV12-3 or TRBV12-4, the J gene TRBJ2-1; D is ambiguous. The ends were cut back, 6 bases at V and 4 bases at J, with 7 bases in the middle. This CDR3 contains 12 residues. The CDR3 DNA reads TGTGCCAGCAGGAGAGCTTACAATGAGCAGTTCTTC. Residues: CASRRAYNEQFF.

This clonotype was seen repeatedly, ten times or more. The chain couples TRBV7-2 to TRBJ2-7, with TRBD2 matching over 11 bases. From germline, CDR1 is SGHTA and CDR2 FQGNSA. The V and J ends lost 4 bases and 9 bases, in that order; junction bases with no gene match: 11. This CDR3 contains 15 residues. CDR3 nucleotide sequence: TGTGCCAGCAGCTCAGTAGCGGGAGGGCTCAAGGTGCAGTACTTC. It yields the protein CASSSVAGGLKVQYF. The entire variable domain, with the rest obtained from reference TRBV7-2 and TRBJ2-7, is as follows: GAGVSQSPSNKVTEKGKDVELRCDPISGHTALYWYRQSLGQGLEFLIYFQGNSAPDKSGLPSDRFSAERTGGSVSTLTIQRTQQEDSAVYLCASSSVAGGLKVQYFGPGTRLTVT.

This clonotype was seen ten or more times. The chain joins TRBV6-6 to TRBJ1-1, with D unclear. CDR1 and CDR2 from the germline V gene are MNHNY and SVGAGI (reference sequence). Trimming pared 1 base from V and 7 bases from J, leaving 7 bases between. The CDR3 is 12 amino acids. CDR3 region: CASSYFGSEAFF. CDR3 coding DNA: TGTGCCAGCAGTTACTTCGGGAGTGAAGCTTTCTTT.

This clonotype was recorded at least ten times. The rearrangement joins TRBV20-1 to TRBJ1-5; TRBD1 agrees at 7 bases. CDR3 length: 15 amino acids. Looked up from germline, CDR1 is DFQATT and CDR2 is SNEGSKA (reference sequence). Trimming cost V 3 bases and J 5 bases; bases outside gene matches: 10. CDR3 coding DNA: TGCAGTGCTAGTTGGGGAGGGGGCATAGATCAGCCCCAGCATTTT. Protein sequence: CSASWGGGIDQPQHF.

The chain employs TRBV4-3 and TRBJ1-1; D not certain. Germline CDR1 is LGHNA and CDR2 is YSLEER. V was cut by 6 bases and J by 7 bases, with 21 bases left in between. CDR3 length: 15 amino acids. The CDR3 loop reads CASSQSKFGDIEAFF. CDR3 bases: TGCGCCAGCAGTCAATCCAAGTTCGGGGATATTGAAGCTTTCTTT.

The chain uses TRBV5-8 and TRBJ1-5; D is perhaps TRBD1 (5 bases). The V end was cut by 0 bases, the J end by 0 bases, with 16 bases between. CDR3 length equals 18 residues. Germline V gene lookup returns CDR1 SGHTS and CDR2 YDEGEE. The CDR3 nucleotides read TGTGCCAGCAGCTTGGTCCTGGGGGGGGGTGATAGCAATCAGCCCCAGCATTTT. Residues: CASSLVLGGGDSNQPQHF.

This clonotype was counted ten times or more. V is TRBV28 and J is TRBJ2-1; D unresolved. The CDR3 spans 15 residues. Per germline, CDR1 MDHEN and CDR2 SYDVKM. Trimming pared 10 bases from V and 3 bases from J, leaving 19 bases between. The CDR3 DNA reads TGTGCCACCCACTCCCAATTAACCTACTACAATGAGCAGTTCTTC. Its protein product is CATHSQLTYYNEQFF.

V and J are TRBV10-3 and TRBJ2-1, with 8 nucleotides matching TRBD2. The length of the CDR3 is 16 residues. Per the germline V gene, CDR1 is ENHRY and CDR2 is SYGVKD. Unmatched junction bases numbered 10, after V lost 4 bases and J lost 5 bases. This CDR3 is CAISGPRGRLHNEQFF. The CDR3, as DNA: TGTGCCATCAGTGGCCCACGCGGGAGGCTCCACAATGAGCAGTTCTTC.

The table lists this clonotype with many counts. The V gene is TRBV30, the J gene TRBJ2-7; D remains ambiguous. Trimming stripped 0 bases from V and 5 bases from J, with 11 bases between. The germline V gene has CDR1 GTSNPN and CDR2 SVGIG (reference sequence). This CDR3 has 13 residues. This CDR3 is CAWSVLRTDEQYF. The CDR3 nucleotides are TGTGCCTGGAGTGTACTGCGAACTGACGAGCAGTACTTC.

This clonotype has a count of ten or more. The gene calls are TRBV30 and TRBJ1-1; D not certain. V was trimmed by 0 bases and J by 5 bases, leaving 16 bases between them. The CDR3 runs 15 residues. Germline-derived CDR1 and CDR2 are GTSNPN and SVGIG (reference sequence). The CDR3 nucleotides are TGTGCCTGGAGTGTCCGTGGAGGAATGATTACTGAAGCTTTCTTT. It encodes CAWSVRGGMITEAFF.

This chain uses TRBV28 with TRBJ2-2; 8 bases match TRBD2. Trimming cost V 3 bases and J 4 bases; bases outside gene matches: 7. This CDR3 region has 16 residues. Per germline, CDR1 MDHEN and CDR2 SYDVKM. CDR3 region: CASSFGASGFTGELFF. The CDR3 DNA is TGTGCCAGCAGTTTCGGAGCTAGCGGGTTCACCGGGGAGCTGTTTTTT.

V usage is TRBV18 and J usage is TRBJ2-7; 8 nucleotides align to TRBD1. The CDR3 runs to 16 residues. Germline V gene sequence: CDR1 KGHSH, CDR2 LQKENI. The V and J ends lost 6 bases and 0 bases, in that order; junction bases with no gene match: 10. CDR3 in amino acids: CASSPVGDRFSYEQYF. The CDR3 DNA reads as TGTGCCAGCTCTCCCGTAGGGGACAGGTTCTCCTACGAGCAGTACTTC.

This clonotype was observed many times. J is TRBJ1-5 and V is TRBV12-3 or TRBV12-4; D possibly corresponds to TRBD1 (5 bases). V lost 8 bases to trimming and J lost 4 bases, with 24 bases between them. The CDR3 length is 17 residues. The CDR3 protein is CASGERDRIIANQPQHF. CDR3 in DNA: TGTGCCAGCGGAGAGCGAGACAGAATAATAGCTAATCAGCCCCAGCATTTT.